The 11 T cell receptor beta chains below were found in one sample sequenced in a study of identical twins. One entry per CDR3 protein, called by TCRdb with MiXCR from the 5' RACE reads. The sample yields approximately 500,000 distinct CDR3 sequences, approximately 14% seen once. This sample also appeared in a second study, on yellow fever vaccine responses in identical twins.

The source material was CD4+ T cells sorted from blood. The receptors originated from a woman aged 18-29 years in good health.

The sample holds a few counts of this clonotype. The chain links TRBV20-1 to TRBJ2-3; D unclear. V shed 6 bases and J shed 1 base, with 14 bases lying between them. CDR3 length: 14 amino acids. Germline V gene sequence: CDR1 DFQATT, CDR2 SNEGSKA (reference sequence). The CDR3 nucleotides are TGCAGTGCCCCGACGATCGGTGGCACAGATACGCAGTATTTT. Its translation is CSAPTIGGTDTQYF.

This chain joins TRBV4-1 and TRBJ2-7; 10 bases agree with TRBD2. With V trimmed by 1 base and J by 4 bases, 4 bases remained unmatched. The germline CDR1 and CDR2 sequences are MGHRA and YSYEKL. The CDR3 has 15 amino acids. DNA of the CDR3: TGCGCCAGCAGCCAAGGGACTAGCGGAGGTTACGAGCAGTACTTC. Its protein product is CASSQGTSGGYEQYF.

This clonotype was seen more than once but under ten times. V usage is TRBV27 and J usage is TRBJ1-3; maybe TRBD1 (6 bases). Germline CDR1 is MNHEY and CDR2 is SMNVEV (reference sequence). The CDR3 contains 19 residues. Trimming pared 2 bases from V and 0 bases from J, leaving 20 bases between. The CDR3 sequence: CASSLGPGQGKSSGNTIYF. DNA of the CDR3: TGTGCCAGCAGTTTAGGGCCCGGGCAGGGGAAGAGCTCTGGAAACACCATATATTTT.

Only a few counts were recorded for this clonotype. The V call is TRBV7-9, the J call TRBJ2-3; TRBD2 might be the D (6 bases). The V end was cut by 11 bases, the J end by 3 bases, with 18 bases between. The CDR3 totals 14 residues. Per germline, CDR1 SEHNR and CDR2 FQNEAQ (reference sequence). The CDR3 coding sequence is TGTGCCCCCCGTCGGGGGAGAAGAACAGATACGCAGTATTTT. As protein: CAPRRGRRTDTQYF.

This clonotype was seen more than once but under ten times. V and J are TRBV28 and TRBJ2-3; no firm D call. CDR1 and CDR2 (germline): MDHEN, SYDVKM. This CDR3 contains 9 residues. Trimming cost V 6 bases and J 7 bases, with 2 bases left between them. The chain's CDR3 is CASRYTQYF. The CDR3 bases are TGTGCCAGCAGGTATACGCAGTATTTT.

There are a few counts of this clonotype. V and J are TRBV3-1 and TRBJ1-2, with D unclear. V gave up 3 bases and J gave up 8 bases, with 13 bases separating them. The CDR3 has 13 amino acids. Germline V gives CDR1 LGHDT, CDR2 YNNKEL (reference sequence). The CDR3 nucleotides read TGTGCCAGCAGCCAGATCGGTGCGTCAGGCTACACCTTC. It codes for CASSQIGASGYTF. Full variable domain (outside the CDR3, taken from reference TRBV3-1 and TRBJ1-2): DTAVSQTPKYLVTQMGNDKSIKCEQNLGHDTMYWYKQDSKKFLKIMFSYNNKELIINETVPNRFSPKSPDKAHLNLHINSLELGDSAVYFCASSQIGASGYTFGSGTRLTVV.

This clonotype was counted only a few times. V and J are TRBV11-2 and TRBJ2-2, with 8 bases matching TRBD2. The CDR3 is 13 residues long. After removal of 3 bases from V and 6 bases from J, the junction contained 0 bases not matched to a gene. Per the germline V gene, CDR1 is SGHAT and CDR2 is FQNNGV. CDR3 in amino acids: CASSLREAGELFF. CDR3 nucleotide sequence: TGTGCCAGCAGCTTGCGGGAGGCCGGGGAGCTGTTTTTT.

This rearrangement joins TRBV2 to TRBJ2-1; D unclear. V dropped 10 bases and J dropped 6 bases, with 10 bases sitting between them. The CDR3 extends over 11 amino acids. From germline, CDR1 is SNHLY and CDR2 FYNNEI. CDR3 sequence (DNA): TGTGCCATCCTCCGGGTCAATGAGCAGTTCTTC. This encodes CAILRVNEQFF.

The chain carries TRBV13 and TRBJ2-7, with 12 positions matching TRBD2. This CDR3 is built from 15 residues. The junction had 5 bases not matched to a gene; V was cut back by 5 bases and J by 3 bases. Germline CDR1 and CDR2: PRHDT and FYEKMQ (reference sequence). The CDR3 coding sequence is TGTGCCAGCAGCGCCGGACTAGCGGGACTCTACGAGCAGTACTTC. Its protein is CASSAGLAGLYEQYF. The complete variable domain, with remaining parts taken from reference TRBV13 and TRBJ2-7, reads AAGVIQSPRHLIKEKRETATLKCYPIPRHDTVYWYQQGPGQDPQFLISFYEKMQSDKGSIPDRFSAQQFSDYHSELNMSSLELGDSALYFCASSAGLAGLYEQYFGPGTRLTVT.

This clonotype has a handful of counts. The chain employs TRBV6-1 and TRBJ1-6; TRBD1 might be the D (6 bases). This CDR3 is 14 amino acids long. The V end was cut by 3 bases, the J end by 7 bases, with 10 bases between. In germline, CDR1 is MNHNS, CDR2 SASEGT. CDR3 protein: CASSEDSWNSPLHF. CDR3 bases: TGTGCCAGCAGTGAGGACAGTTGGAATTCACCCCTCCACTTT.

This clonotype was observed a handful of times. This chain links TRBV7-2 with TRBJ2-1, with D maybe TRBD2 (6 bases). The CDR3 has 16 residues. The V gene's germline CDR1 is SGHTA and CDR2 FQGNSA. V was cut by 3 bases and J by 10 bases, with 22 bases left in between. The DNA for the CDR3 is TGTGCCAGCAGCTTTTATCCCGGGACTGCGCGGCCCGAGCAGTTCTTC. Protein product: CASSFYPGTARPEQFF.